This is a list of T cell receptor beta chains from one sample in a study of blood T cell repertoires in COVID-19. The protocol was immunoSEQ multiplex PCR, while the TCRdb copy is restricted to in-frame clones and leaves out a portion. The data contain roughly 50,000 clones, 80% to 85% of them singletons. The source material was peripheral blood. These receptors all stem from a man in his sixties or seventies with acute or convalescent COVID-19. Both conserved end residues are part of each CDR3. Fields, in order: D gene, V gene, CDR3 protein. A D gene is named only where the DNA matches it firmly.

-,TRBV3-1/TRBV3-2,CASSRQGGYTF
TRBD2,TRBV19,CATSTGTSAYNEQFF
TRBD1,TRBV7-9,CASSLGTAYEQYF
-,TRBV7-3,CASSLNPSTSTHGYTF
-,TRBV30,CAWSRSNQPQHF
-,TRBV19,CASSIYATRTDTQYF
-,TRBV21-1,CASSKEGRGGSNTEAFF
-,TRBV3-1/TRBV3-2,CASSARDIYNEQFF
TRBD2,TRBV7-2,CASSLSLAGQETQYF
TRBD2,TRBV7-3,CASSLMGGGPGTGELFF
-,TRBV30,CAWDEGPNTEAFF
TRBD1,TRBV6-5,CASSQRTGGQETQYF
-,TRBV19,CASSFRDSPLHF
-,TRBV4-3,CASSQGTGAGQPQHF
TRBD2,TRBV7-8,CASSLEGTSGMGEQYF
-,TRBV7-2,CASSPGRRFTGELFF
-,TRBV7-9,CASSPLLGSSGNTIYF
-,TRBV7-2,CASSLGAGPGQPQHF
TRBD1,TRBV4-3,CASSQGAGGQPQHF
TRBD2,TRBV5-1,CASYPQGVAGGTSYNEQFF
-,TRBV9,CASSVGPGPGNTIYF
-,TRBV6-5,CASRKGTEAFF
-,TRBV6-5,CASSYGGVGYTF
TRBD1,TRBV9,CASSPRGQGDNSPLHF
TRBD1,TRBV4-1,CASSQPGQGPKGYF
TRBD1,TRBV18,CASSPGQGLQNEKLFF
-,TRBV30,CAWCNRAEAFF